This section outlines one T cell receptor beta chain sequence together with its context. The assay was immunoSEQ multiplex PCR, and TCRdb's table has in-frame clones only and misses some. The table lists around 730,000 clones, 80% to 90% of them singletons. This sample was included in a study of shared T cell receptors in the human thymus. Germline values: CDR1 SEHNR, CDR2 FQNEAQ (reference sequence). V lost 1 base, J lost 3 bases, and 12 bases lay in between. The CDR3 is 15 residues long. This sample also belongs to another study, concerning human thymus T cells.

V usage is TRBV7-9 and J usage is TRBJ1-2, with D perhaps TRBD1 (6 bases). This receptor was obtained from a girl less than two years old with a congenital heart defect. The sequenced sample was thymocytes. The DNA for the CDR3 is TGTGCCAGCAGCTTAGGTAGGGCAGGGGACTATGGCTACACCTTC. It translates to CASSLGRAGDYGYTF.